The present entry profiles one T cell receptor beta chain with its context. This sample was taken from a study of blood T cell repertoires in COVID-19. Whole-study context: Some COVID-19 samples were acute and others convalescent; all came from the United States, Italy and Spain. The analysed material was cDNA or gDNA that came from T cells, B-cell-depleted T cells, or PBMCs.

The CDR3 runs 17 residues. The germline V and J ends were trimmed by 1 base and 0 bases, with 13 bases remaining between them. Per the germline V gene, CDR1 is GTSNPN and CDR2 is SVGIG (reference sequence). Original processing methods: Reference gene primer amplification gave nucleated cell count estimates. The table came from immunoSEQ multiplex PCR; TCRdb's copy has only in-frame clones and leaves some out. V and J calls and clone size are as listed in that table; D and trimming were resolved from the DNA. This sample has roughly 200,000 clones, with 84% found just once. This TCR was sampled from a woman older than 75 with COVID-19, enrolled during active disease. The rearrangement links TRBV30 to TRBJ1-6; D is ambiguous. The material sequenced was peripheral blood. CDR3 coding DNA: TGTGCCTGGAGTGATTGGGGAGGGAGCTCCTATAATTCACCCCTCCACTTT. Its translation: CAWSDWGGSSYNSPLHF.